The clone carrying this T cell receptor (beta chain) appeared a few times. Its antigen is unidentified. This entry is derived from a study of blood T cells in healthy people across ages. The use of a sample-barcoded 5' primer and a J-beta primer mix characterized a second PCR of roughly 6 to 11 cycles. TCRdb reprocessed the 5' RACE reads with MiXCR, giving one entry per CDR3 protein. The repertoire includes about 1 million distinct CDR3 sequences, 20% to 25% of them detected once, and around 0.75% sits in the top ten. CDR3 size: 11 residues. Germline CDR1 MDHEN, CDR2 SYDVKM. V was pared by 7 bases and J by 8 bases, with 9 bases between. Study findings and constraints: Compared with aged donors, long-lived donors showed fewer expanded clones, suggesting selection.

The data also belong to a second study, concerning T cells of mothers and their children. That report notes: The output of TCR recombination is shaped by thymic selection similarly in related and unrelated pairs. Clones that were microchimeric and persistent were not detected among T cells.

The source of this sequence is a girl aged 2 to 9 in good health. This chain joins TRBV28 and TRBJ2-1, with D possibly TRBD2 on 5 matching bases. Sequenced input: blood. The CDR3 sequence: CASNRGYEQFF. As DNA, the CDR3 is TGTGCCAGCAACCGCGGGTATGAGCAGTTCTTC.